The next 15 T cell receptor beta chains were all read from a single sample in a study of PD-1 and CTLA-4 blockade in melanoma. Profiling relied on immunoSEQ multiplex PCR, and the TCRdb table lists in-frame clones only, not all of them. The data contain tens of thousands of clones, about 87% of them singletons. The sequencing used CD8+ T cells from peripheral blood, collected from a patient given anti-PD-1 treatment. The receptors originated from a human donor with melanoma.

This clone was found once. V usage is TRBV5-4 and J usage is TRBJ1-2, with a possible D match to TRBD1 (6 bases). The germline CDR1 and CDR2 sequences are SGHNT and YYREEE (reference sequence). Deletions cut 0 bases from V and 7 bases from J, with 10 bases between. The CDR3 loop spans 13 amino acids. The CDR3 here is CASSLGGARGYTF. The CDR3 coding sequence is TGTGCCAGCAGCTTGGGGGGGGCGCGTGGCTACACCTTC.

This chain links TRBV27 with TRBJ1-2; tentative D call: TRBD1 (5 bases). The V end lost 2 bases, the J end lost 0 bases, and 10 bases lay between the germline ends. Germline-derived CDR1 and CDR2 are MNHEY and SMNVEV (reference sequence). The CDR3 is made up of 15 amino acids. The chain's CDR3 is CASSLGAAPNYGYTF. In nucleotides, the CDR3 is TGTGCCAGCAGTTTAGGGGCAGCCCCTAACTATGGCTACACCTTC.

Here the CDR3 reads CASSLTSGGPSSYNEQFF. CDR3 sequence (DNA): TGTGCCAGCAGCTTGACTAGCGGGGGGCCTAGCTCCTACAATGAGCAGTTCTTC. The J gene is TRBJ2-1, the V gene TRBV5-4; 12 bases are a match to TRBD2. The CDR3 consists of 18 residues. V lost 1 base, J lost 0 bases, and 5 bases stayed unmatched. The germline CDR1 and CDR2 sequences are SGHNT and YYREEE (reference sequence).

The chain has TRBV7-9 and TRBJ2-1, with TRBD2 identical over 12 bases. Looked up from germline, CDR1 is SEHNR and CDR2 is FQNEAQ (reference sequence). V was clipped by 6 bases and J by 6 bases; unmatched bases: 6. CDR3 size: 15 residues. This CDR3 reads CASSPTSGGSNEQFF. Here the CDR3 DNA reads TGTGCCAGCAGTCCTACTAGCGGGGGGTCCAATGAGCAGTTCTTC.

Here the CDR3 reads CASSSTGGEMNTEAFF. The CDR3 DNA reads TGTGCCAGCAGCTCGACAGGGGGGGAGATGAACACTGAAGCTTTCTTT. This chain joins TRBV5-5 and TRBJ1-1, with 9 nucleotides matching TRBD1. CDR1 and CDR2 from the germline V gene are SGHKS and YYEKEE (reference sequence). V lost 3 bases to trimming and J lost 0 bases; unmatched junction nucleotides: 6. The CDR3 loop spans 16 amino acids.

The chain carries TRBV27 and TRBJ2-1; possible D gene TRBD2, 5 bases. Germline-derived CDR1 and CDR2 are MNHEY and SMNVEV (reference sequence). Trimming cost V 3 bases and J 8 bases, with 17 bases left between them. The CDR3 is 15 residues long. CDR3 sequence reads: CASSFTGIIVDEQFF. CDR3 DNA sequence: TGTGCCAGCAGTTTTACCGGGATCATAGTCGATGAGCAGTTCTTC.

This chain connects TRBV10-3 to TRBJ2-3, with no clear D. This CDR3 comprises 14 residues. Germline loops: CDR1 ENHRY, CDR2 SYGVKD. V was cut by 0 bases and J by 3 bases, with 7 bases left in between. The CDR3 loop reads CAISESGFTDTQYF. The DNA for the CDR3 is TGTGCCATCAGTGAGTCGGGCTTTACAGATACGCAGTATTTT.

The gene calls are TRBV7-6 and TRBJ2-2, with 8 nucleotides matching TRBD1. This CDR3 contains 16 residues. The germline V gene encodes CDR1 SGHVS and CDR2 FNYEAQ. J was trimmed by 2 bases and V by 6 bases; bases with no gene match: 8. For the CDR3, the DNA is TGTGCCAGCAGTTCGCCCGACAGGGGAAACACCGGGGAGCTGTTTTTT. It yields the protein CASSSPDRGNTGELFF.

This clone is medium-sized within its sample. The CDR3 nucleotides read TGTGCCAGCAGTTACACTACAAGTAGCACAGATACGCAGTATTTT. Amino acids: CASSYTTSSTDTQYF. The chain recombines TRBV6-5 with TRBJ2-3; D is unresolved. V shed 2 bases and J shed 0 bases, with 9 bases lying between them. CDR3 length equals 15 residues. Germline V lookup: CDR1 MNHEY, CDR2 SVGAGI.

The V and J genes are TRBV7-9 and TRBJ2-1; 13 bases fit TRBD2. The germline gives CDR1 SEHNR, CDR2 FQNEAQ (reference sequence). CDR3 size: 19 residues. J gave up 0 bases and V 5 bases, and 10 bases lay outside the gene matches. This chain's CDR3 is CASSSSTSGGRSSYNEQFF. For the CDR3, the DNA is TGTGCCAGCAGCAGCTCGACTAGCGGGGGGCGGAGCTCCTACAATGAGCAGTTCTTC.

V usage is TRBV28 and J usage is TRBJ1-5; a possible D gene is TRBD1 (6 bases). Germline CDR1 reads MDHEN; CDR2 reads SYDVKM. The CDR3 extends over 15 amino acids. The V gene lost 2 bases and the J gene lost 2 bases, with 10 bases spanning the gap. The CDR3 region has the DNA TGTGCCAGCAGTTTAAGGGGGAGGGGCAATCAGCCCCAGCATTTT. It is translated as CASSLRGRGNQPQHF.

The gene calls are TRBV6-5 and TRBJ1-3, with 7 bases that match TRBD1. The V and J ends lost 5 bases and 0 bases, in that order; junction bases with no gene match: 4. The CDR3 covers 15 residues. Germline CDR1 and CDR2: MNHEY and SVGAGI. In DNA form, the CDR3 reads TGTGCCAGCAGTCCGACAGGGTCCTCTGGAAACACCATATATTTT. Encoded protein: CASSPTGSSGNTIYF.

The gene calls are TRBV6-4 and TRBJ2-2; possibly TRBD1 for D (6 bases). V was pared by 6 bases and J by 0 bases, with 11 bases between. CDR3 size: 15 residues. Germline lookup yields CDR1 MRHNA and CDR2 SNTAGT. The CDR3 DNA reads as TGTGCCAGCAGCGAACAGGGTACGAACACCGGGGAGCTGTTTTTT. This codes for CASSEQGTNTGELFF.

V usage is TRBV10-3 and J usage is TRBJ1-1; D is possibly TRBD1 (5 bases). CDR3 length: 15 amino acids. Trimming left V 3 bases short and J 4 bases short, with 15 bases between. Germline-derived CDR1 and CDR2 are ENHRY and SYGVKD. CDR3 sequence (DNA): TGTGCCATCAGTGACAGGGATCTGGAGGGCACTGAAGCTTTCTTT. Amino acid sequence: CAISDRDLEGTEAFF.

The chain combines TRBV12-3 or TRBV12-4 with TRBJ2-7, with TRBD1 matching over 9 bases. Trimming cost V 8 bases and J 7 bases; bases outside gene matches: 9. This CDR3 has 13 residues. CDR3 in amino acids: CASGTGFLREQYF. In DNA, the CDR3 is TGTGCCAGCGGGACAGGGTTCCTACGGGAGCAGTACTTC.